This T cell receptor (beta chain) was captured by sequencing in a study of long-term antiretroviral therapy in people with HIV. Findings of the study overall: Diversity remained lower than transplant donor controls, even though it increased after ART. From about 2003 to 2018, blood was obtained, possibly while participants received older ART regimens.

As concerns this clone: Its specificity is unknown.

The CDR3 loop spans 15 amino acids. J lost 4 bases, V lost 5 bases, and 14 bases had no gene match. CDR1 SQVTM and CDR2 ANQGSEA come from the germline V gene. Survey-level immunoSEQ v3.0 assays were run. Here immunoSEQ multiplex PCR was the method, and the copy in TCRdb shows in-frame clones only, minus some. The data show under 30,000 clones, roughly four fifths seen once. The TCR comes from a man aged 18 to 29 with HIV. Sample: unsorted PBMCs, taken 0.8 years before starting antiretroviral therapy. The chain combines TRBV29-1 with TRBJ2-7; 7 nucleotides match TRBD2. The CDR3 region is CSVQSRSSGEYEQYF. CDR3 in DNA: TGCAGCGTTCAATCTCGGTCTAGCGGAGAATACGAGCAGTACTTC.